A selection of T cell receptor beta chains follows, all from one sample in a study of human T cells and chemical hapten exposure. One entry per CDR3 protein, called by TCRdb with MiXCR from the RACE reads. Among about 51,000 distinct CDR3 sequences, roughly 9.9% were seen once, and the ten largest hold 14%. The material sequenced was whole blood, taken in connection with sensitization to the hapten diphenylcyclopropenone (DPC). Every receptor here comes from a woman in her forties with alopecia areata. Some clones in this sample may be carry-over from other donors' samples. Both conserved end residues are trimmed from each CDR3.

V,CDR3
TRBV20-1,SASPALTSAYGYT
TRBV3-1,ASSSDRGRQETQY
TRBV9,ASSPRTSFITDTQY
TRBV28,ASITLGDRLKAIQPQH
TRBV11-2,ASSLGRGQRNSPLH
TRBV6-2/TRBV6-3,ASSYRARGLTYEQY
TRBV6-5,ASSSRGDGYT
TRBV28,ASSPHGQRLGGELF
TRBV6-2/TRBV6-3,ASSSGTGDVYEQY
TRBV7-2,ASSSTHLTNEKLF